This entry concerns a single T cell receptor (beta chain). No antigen is known for it. PCR employed 60 Vbeta and 13 Jbeta primers. Profiling relied on immunoSEQ multiplex PCR, and the TCRdb table lists in-frame clones only, not all of them. The sample comprises almost 70,000 clones, under 80% of which are singletons, and roughly 15% rests with the top ten. The sample is drawn from a study of cytomegalovirus exposure and HLA in healthy donors. Study conclusions and caveats: What a later analysis showed was that several of the most significant clusters appeared linked to common viral pathogens. Most likely, a cluster of highly shared sequence variants arose as a sequencing artifact. Listed as cytomegalovirus-associated were 150 to 200 TCR beta chains.

Germline loops: CDR1 KGHSH, CDR2 LQKENI. The CDR3 sequence is 14 residues long. V was clipped by 4 bases and J by 1 base, with 10 bases between them. The chain recombines TRBV18 with TRBJ1-1, with TRBD1 as a possible D gene (6 bases). The sample taken for sequencing was PBMCs. The clonotype was recovered from a male donor in good health and CMV-seropositive. The CDR3 bases are TGTGCCAGCTCACAAACAGGGACGAACACTGAAGCTTTCTTT. It encodes CASSQTGTNTEAFF.